A selection of T cell receptor beta chains follows, all from one sample in a study of blood T cell repertoires in COVID-19. Data came from immunoSEQ multiplex PCR; TCRdb stores just in-frame clones and leaves some out. The repertoire includes around 130,000 clones, less than 90% of them detected once, and approximately 2.3% sits in the top ten. The sequencing sample was made of PBMCs or T cells enriched from blood (not recorded which). The receptors were sampled from a woman in her fifties or sixties who had recovered from COVID-19. The CDR3 runs from the conserved cysteine through the conserved F or W. The order of the fields is clone size, D gene, J gene, V gene, CDR3 DNA, CDR3 protein. The D gene is left open where the match is weak. The listing skips clone size in some rows; elsewhere it reads once, few, many or a size class.

size: few; D: .; J: TRBJ2-7; V: TRBV11-3; DNA: TGTGCCAGCAGCTCCCCCCGACATTTAGAGCAGTACTTC; CDR3: CASSSPRHLEQYF
size: .; D: .; J: TRBJ1-2; V: TRBV11-2; DNA: TGTGCCAGCAGCTTAACGGCGGGGGGGGTAGGAGGCTACACCTTC; CDR3: CASSLTAGGVGGYTF
size: few; D: .; J: TRBJ2-2; V: TRBV5-1; DNA: TGCGCCAGCAGCTTGGCTTCCCTCCCCACCGGGGAGCTGTTTTTT; CDR3: CASSLASLPTGELFF
size: .; D: .; J: TRBJ2-5; V: TRBV10-3; DNA: TGTGCCAGCGGGGTCTCTGGGGAGACCCAGTACTTC; CDR3: CASGVSGETQYF
size: .; D: .; J: TRBJ1-2; V: TRBV4-1; DNA: TGCGCCAGCAGCCAAGATTCCCAGGGAGGCGGCTACACCTTC; CDR3: CASSQDSQGGGYTF
size: .; D: TRBD1; J: TRBJ1-1; V: TRBV27; DNA: TGTGCCAGCAGTTCGGGACAGGGTCGGAACACTGAAGCTTTCTTT; CDR3: CASSSGQGRNTEAFF
size: .; D: TRBD1; J: TRBJ2-7; V: TRBV7-6; DNA: TGTGCCAGCAGCTTCCGAGGACAGGGGGTGGGCGAGCAGTACTTC; CDR3: CASSFRGQGVGEQYF
size: .; D: TRBD2; J: TRBJ2-3; V: TRBV11-2; DNA: TGTGCCAGCAGCCCGTATGGCGGGGGGAGCGCAGATACGCAGTATTTT; CDR3: CASSPYGGGSADTQYF
size: .; D: TRBD1; J: TRBJ2-7; V: TRBV30; DNA: TGTGCCGCCAAATCCCCGGACAGGGACAACGAGCAGTACTTC; CDR3: CAAKSPDRDNEQYF
size: .; D: TRBD1; J: TRBJ2-1; V: TRBV25-1; DNA: TGTGCCAGCAGTACCGACTGGACAGGGTCCAGGAATGAGCAGTTCTTC; CDR3: CASSTDWTGSRNEQFF
size: few; D: TRBD1; J: TRBJ2-3; V: TRBV7-9; DNA: TGTGCCAGCAGCACATCCCGGGCAGGGGGTCCAGATACGCAGTATTTT; CDR3: CASSTSRAGGPDTQYF
size: .; D: .; J: TRBJ1-2; V: TRBV19; DNA: TGTGCCAGTAGTATAGGGGGCCTTCTCACCTTC; CDR3: CASSIGGLLTF